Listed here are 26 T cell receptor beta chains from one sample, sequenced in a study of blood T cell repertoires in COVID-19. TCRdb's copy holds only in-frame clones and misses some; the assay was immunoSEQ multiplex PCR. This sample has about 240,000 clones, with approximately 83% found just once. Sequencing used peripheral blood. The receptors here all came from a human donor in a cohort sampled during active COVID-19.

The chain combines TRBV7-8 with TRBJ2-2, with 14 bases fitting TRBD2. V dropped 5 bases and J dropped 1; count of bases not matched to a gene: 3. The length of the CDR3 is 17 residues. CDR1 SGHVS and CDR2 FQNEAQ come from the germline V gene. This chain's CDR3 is CASSRTSGGMNTGELFF. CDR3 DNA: TGTGCCAGCAGCCGGACTAGCGGGGGGATGAACACCGGGGAGCTGTTTTTT.

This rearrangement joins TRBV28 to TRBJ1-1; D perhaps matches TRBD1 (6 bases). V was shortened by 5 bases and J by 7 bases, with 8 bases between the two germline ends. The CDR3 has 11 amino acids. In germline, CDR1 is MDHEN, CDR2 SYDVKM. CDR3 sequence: CASSDRFEAFF. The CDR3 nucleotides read TGTGCCAGCAGTGACAGGTTTGAAGCTTTCTTT.

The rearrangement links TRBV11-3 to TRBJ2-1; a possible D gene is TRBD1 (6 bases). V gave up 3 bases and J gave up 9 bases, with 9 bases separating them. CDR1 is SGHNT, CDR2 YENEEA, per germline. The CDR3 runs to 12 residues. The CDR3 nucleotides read TGTGCCAGCAGCTTGAGGGACACTGAGCAGTTCTTC. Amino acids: CASSLRDTEQFF.

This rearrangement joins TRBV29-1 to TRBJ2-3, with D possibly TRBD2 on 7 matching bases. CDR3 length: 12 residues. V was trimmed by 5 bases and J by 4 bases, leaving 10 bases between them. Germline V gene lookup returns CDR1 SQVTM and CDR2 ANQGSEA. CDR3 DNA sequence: TGCAGCGTTAGAGGGGGGGCAGATACGCAGTATTTT. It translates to CSVRGGADTQYF.

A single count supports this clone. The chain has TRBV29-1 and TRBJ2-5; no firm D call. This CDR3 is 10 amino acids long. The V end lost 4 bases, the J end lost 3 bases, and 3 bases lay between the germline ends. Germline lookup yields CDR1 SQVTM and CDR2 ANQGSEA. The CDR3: CSVAEETQYF. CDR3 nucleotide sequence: TGCAGCGTTGCAGAAGAGACCCAGTACTTC.

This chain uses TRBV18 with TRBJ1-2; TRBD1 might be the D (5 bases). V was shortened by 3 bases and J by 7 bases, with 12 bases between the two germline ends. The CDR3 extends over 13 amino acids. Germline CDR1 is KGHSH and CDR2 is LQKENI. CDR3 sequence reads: CASSPAGQGGYTF. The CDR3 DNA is TGTGCCAGCTCACCGGCAGGGCAGGGTGGCTACACCTTC.

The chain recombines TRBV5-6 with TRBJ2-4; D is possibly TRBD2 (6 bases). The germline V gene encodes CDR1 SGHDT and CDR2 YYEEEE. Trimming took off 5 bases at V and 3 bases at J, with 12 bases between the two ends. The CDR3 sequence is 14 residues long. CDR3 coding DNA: TGTGCCAGCAGTCATGGAGGGTTCAAAAACATTCAGTACTTC. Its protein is CASSHGGFKNIQYF. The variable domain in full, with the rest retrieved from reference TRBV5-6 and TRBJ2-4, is DAGVTQSPTHLIKTRGQQVTLRCSPKSGHDTVSWYQQALGQGPQFIFQYYEEEERQRGNFPDRFSGHQFPNYSSELNVNALLLGDSALYLCASSHGGFKNIQYFGAGTRLSVL.

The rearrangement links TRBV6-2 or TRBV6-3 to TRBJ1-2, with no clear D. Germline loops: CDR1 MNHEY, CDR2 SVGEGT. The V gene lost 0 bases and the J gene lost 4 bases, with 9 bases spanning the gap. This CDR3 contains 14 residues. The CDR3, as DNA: TGTGCCAGCAGTTACTCGAAACAGATCTATGGCTACACCTTC. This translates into CASSYSKQIYGYTF.

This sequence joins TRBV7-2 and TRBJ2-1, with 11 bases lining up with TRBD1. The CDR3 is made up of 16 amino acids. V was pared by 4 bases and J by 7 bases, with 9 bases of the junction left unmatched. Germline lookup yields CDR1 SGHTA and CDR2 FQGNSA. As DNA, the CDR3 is TGTGCCAGCAGCTCTGGACAGGGGGCGCCCTTTAATGAGCAGTTCTTC. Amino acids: CASSSGQGAPFNEQFF.

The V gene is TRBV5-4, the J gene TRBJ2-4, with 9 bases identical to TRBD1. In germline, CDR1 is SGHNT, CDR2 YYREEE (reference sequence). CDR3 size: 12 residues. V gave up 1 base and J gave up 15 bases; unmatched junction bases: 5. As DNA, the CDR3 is TGTGCCAGCAGCTTGAGGGACAGGGATACGTACTTC. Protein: CASSLRDRDTYF.

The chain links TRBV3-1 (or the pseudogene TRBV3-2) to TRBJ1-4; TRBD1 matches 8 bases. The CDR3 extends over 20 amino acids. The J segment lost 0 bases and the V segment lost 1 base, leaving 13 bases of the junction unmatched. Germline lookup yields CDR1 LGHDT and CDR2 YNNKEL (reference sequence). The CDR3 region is CASSQGTGRGEFATNEKLFF. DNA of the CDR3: TGTGCCAGCAGCCAAGGGACAGGGAGGGGAGAGTTTGCAACTAATGAAAAACTGTTTTTT.

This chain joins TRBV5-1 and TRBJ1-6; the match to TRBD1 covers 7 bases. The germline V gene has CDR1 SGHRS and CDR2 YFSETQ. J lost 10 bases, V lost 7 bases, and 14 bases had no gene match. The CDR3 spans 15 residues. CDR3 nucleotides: TGCGCCAGCCGCGGACGACAGGGTCGAAGATCACCCCTCCACTTT. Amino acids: CASRGRQGRRSPLHF.

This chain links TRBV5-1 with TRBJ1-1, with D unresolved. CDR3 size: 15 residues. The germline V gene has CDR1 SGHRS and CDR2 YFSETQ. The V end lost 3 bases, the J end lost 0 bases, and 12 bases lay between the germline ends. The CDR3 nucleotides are TGCGCCAGCAGCTCGGGGATCTCGGTGAACACTGAAGCTTTCTTT. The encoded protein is CASSSGISVNTEAFF. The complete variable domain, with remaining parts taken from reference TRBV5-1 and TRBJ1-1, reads KAGVTQTPRYLIKTRGQQVTLSCSPISGHRSVSWYQQTPGQGLQFLFEYFSETQRNKGNFPGRFSGRQFSNSRSEMNVSTLELGDSALYLCASSSGISVNTEAFFGQGTRLTVV.

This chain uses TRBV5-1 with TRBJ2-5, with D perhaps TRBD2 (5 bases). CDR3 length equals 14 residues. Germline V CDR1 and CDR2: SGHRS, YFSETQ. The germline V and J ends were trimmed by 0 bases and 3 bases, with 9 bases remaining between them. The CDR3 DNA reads TGCGCCAGCAGCTTGGTGGGAGCCAAAGAGACCCAGTACTTC. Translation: CASSLVGAKETQYF.

Here the CDR3 DNA reads TGTGCCAGCAGCGTACCAGGGAACACTGAAGCTTTCTTT. This encodes CASSVPGNTEAFF. This chain connects TRBV9 to TRBJ1-1, with D unresolved. Germline V lookup: CDR1 SGDLS, CDR2 YYNGEE. V was trimmed by 1 base and J by 1 base, leaving 5 bases between them. This CDR3 is built from 13 residues.

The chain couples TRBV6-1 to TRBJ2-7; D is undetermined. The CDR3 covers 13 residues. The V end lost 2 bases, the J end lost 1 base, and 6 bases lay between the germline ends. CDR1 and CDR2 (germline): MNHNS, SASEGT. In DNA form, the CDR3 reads TGTGCCAGCAGTGAAATTGAGTCCTACGAGCAGTACTTC. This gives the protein CASSEIESYEQYF.

The DNA of the CDR3 is TGTGCCAGCAGCTTTTTCGGTGTTTCTGGGGAGCTGTTTTTT. Encoded protein: CASSFFGVSGELFF. This rearrangement joins TRBV7-9 to TRBJ2-2; D is unclear. Trimming stripped 3 bases from V and 8 bases from J, with 13 bases between. The germline gives CDR1 SEHNR, CDR2 FQNEAQ (reference sequence). CDR3 size: 14 residues.

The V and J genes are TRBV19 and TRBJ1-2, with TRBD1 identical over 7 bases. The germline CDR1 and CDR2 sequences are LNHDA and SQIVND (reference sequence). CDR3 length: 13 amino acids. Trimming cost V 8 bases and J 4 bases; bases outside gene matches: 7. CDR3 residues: CASSGQMIYGYTF. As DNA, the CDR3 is TGTGCCAGTTCGGGACAGATGATCTATGGCTACACCTTC.

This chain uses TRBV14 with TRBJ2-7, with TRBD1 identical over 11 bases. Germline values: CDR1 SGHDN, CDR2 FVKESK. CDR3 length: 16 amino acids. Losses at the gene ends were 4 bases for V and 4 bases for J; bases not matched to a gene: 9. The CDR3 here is CASSLFGQGALYEQYF. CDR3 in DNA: TGTGCCAGCAGCCTTTTCGGACAGGGGGCTTTATACGAGCAGTACTTC.

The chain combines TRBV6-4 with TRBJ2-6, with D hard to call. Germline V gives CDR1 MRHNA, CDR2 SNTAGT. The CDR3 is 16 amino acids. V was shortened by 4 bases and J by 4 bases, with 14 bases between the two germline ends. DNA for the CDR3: TGTGCCAGCAGTGCGAATTCAGGCTTCGGGGCCAACGTCCTGACTTTC. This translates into CASSANSGFGANVLTF.

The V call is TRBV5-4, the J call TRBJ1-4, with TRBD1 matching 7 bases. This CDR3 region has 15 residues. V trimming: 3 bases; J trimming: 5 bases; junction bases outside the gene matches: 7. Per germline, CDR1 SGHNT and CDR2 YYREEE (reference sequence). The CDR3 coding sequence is TGTGCCAGCAGCTCCGGGACAGCCGGAAATGAAAAACTGTTTTTT. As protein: CASSSGTAGNEKLFF. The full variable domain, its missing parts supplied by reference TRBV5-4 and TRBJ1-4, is ETGVTQSPTHLIKTRGQQVTLRCSSQSGHNTVSWYQQALGQGPQFIFQYYREEENGRGNFPPRFSGLQFPNYSSELNVNALELDDSALYLCASSSGTAGNEKLFFGSGTQLSVL.

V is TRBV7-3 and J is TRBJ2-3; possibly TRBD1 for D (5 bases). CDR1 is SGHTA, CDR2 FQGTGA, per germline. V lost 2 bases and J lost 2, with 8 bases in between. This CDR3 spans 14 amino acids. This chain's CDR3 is CASSLQGNTDTQYF. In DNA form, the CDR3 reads TGTGCCAGCAGCTTACAGGGCAACACAGATACGCAGTATTTT.

The CDR3 nucleotides read TGCGCCAGCAGCCAAGGCAACAGTAAAGATGGCATTCAGTACTTC. It encodes CASSQGNSKDGIQYF. This rearrangement joins TRBV4-1 to TRBJ2-4, with D unresolved. The CDR3 covers 15 residues. Trimming cost V 1 base and J 9 bases, with 16 bases left between them. CDR1 is MGHRA, CDR2 YSYEKL, per germline.

CDR3 in amino acids: CATNTGTSGTNEQFF. CDR3 nucleotides: TGTGCCACCAACACCGGGACTAGCGGGACCAATGAGCAGTTCTTC. The chain is built from TRBV24-1 and TRBJ2-1; 13 nucleotides align to TRBD2. V lost 8 bases, J lost 6 bases, and 6 bases stayed unmatched. The CDR3 length is 15 residues. CDR1 is KGHDR and CDR2 is SFDVKD in the germline V gene.

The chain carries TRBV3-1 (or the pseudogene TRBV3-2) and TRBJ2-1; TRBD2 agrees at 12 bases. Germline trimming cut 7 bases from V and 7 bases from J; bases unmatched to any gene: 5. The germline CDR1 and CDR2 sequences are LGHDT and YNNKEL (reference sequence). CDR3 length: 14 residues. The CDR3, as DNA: TGTGCCAGCAACCTAGCGGGGGGGCTTAATGAGCAGTTCTTC. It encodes CASNLAGGLNEQFF.

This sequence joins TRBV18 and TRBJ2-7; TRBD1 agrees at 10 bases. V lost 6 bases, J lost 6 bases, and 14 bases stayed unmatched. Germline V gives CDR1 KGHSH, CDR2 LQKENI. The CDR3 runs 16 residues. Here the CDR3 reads CASSPKGTGVFSEQYF. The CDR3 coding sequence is TGTGCCAGCTCGCCAAAGGGGACAGGGGTCTTCAGCGAGCAGTACTTC.